This TCR beta chain was identified during a study of OX40 agonist ivuxolimab in advanced cancers. The CDR3 has 15 residues. Germline loops: CDR1 MGHRA, CDR2 YSYEKL. Trimming took off 1 base at V and 5 bases at J, with 14 bases between the two ends. Some clones are missing from TCRdb's copy, which holds only in-frame ones; the method was immunoSEQ multiplex PCR. The sample consists of under 70,000 clones, 92% of them appearing once. The specimen was CD4+ or CD8+ T cells sorted from blood, collected in a trial of the OX40 agonist ivuxolimab. This chain connects TRBV4-1 to TRBJ1-1; perhaps TRBD1 as D (6 bases). The TCR sequence derives from an adult with an advanced solid tumor such as melanoma, head and neck, liver or kidney cancer. CDR3 bases: TGCGCCAGCAGCCAAGTCGGGGGCCGGAGGACTGAAGCTTTCTTT. The encoded protein is CASSQVGGRRTEAFF.